These T cell receptor beta chains were read from a single sample in a study of beta chain features in type 1 diabetes. Libraries were prepared by immunoSEQ multiplex PCR; TCRdb keeps only in-frame clonotypes and omits some of them. In the table there are just over 600,000 clones, 15% to 17% of which are singletons. Sequenced input: naive CD4+ T cells from blood. These TCRs come from a man aged 18 to 29 in good health. Both conserved end residues are part of each CDR3. Each record gives: J gene, D gene, clone size, V gene, CDR3 DNA, CDR3 protein. The D gene is left open where the match is weak. Clone size appears in some rows only: once, few, many, or a class for an expanded clone.

TRBJ1-1	.	.	TRBV27	TGTGCCAGCAGTTTATCCGCGGACTGGAACACTGAAGCTTTCTTT	CASSLSADWNTEAFF
TRBJ2-7	TRBD1	.	TRBV18	TGTGCCAGCTTGACAGGACAGGGGAACGAGCAGTACTTC	CASLTGQGNEQYF
TRBJ1-1	TRBD1	.	TRBV29-1	TGCAGCGTTCTAAGTCCTCCGGGACAGAGAAAGAACACTGAAGCTTTCTTT	CSVLSPPGQRKNTEAFF
TRBJ1-4	TRBD1	.	TRBV4-2	TGTGCCAGCAGCAGGGACAGGGAAGATGAAAAACTGTTTTTT	CASSRDREDEKLFF
TRBJ1-5	.	.	TRBV29-1	TGCAGCGTTGCTACAGAGGTGAATCAGCCCCAGCATTTT	CSVATEVNQPQHF
TRBJ2-2	TRBD2	few	TRBV6-5	TGTGCCAGTACTCGCGGGGGGCAGAACACCGGGGAGCTGTTTTTT	CASTRGGQNTGELFF
TRBJ2-5	TRBD2	few	TRBV29-1	TGCAGCGTTGCGCAGGTCCTGCGGGGGGAGACCCAGTACTTC	CSVAQVLRGETQYF
TRBJ2-7	.	few	TRBV18	TGTGCCAGCTCACCATCCGGGAAGACCTACGAGCAGTACTTC	CASSPSGKTYEQYF
TRBJ1-2	.	few	TRBV9	TGTGCCAGCAGCGTAGCTGGGAGGCAGCCCAACTATGGCTACACCTTC	CASSVAGRQPNYGYTF
TRBJ2-7	.	.	TRBV7-2	TGTGCCAGCAGCCTATCTGGGATCTACGAGCAGTACTTC	CASSLSGIYEQYF
TRBJ2-7	.	.	TRBV28	TGTGCCAGCAGTTTATCGGGCGGGATGGGGTACGAGCAGTACTTC	CASSLSGGMGYEQYF
TRBJ2-2	TRBD1	.	TRBV28	TGTGCCAGCAGACAGGGGCGCACCGGGGAGCTGTTTTTT	CASRQGRTGELFF
TRBJ1-1	.	few	TRBV9	TGTGCCAGCAGCCCGCACAGGAAGGGAGGGACTGAAGCTTTCTTT	CASSPHRKGGTEAFF
TRBJ1-6	.	.	TRBV25-1	TGTGCCAGCAGTGATCAGGGTTGGTCACCCCTCCACTTT	CASSDQGWSPLHF
TRBJ2-1	.	.	TRBV18	TGTGCCAGCTCACCCAAACTGGTAAATGAGCAGTTCTTC	CASSPKLVNEQFF
TRBJ1-3	.	few	TRBV7-2	TGTGCCAGCAGCGCCCGGACGGCTAGTAGCTCTGGAAACACCATATATTTT	CASSARTASSSGNTIYF
TRBJ2-1	TRBD2	.	TRBV28	TGTGCCAGCATCCCGGGGGGGTCCTACAATGAGCAGTTCTTC	CASIPGGSYNEQFF
TRBJ1-5	TRBD1	.	TRBV5-6	TGTGCCAGCAGCTTGGAGGGGGCTCAAAATCAGCCCCAGCATTTT	CASSLEGAQNQPQHF
TRBJ2-7	.	few	TRBV7-2	TGTGCCAGCAGCCGTCTAGCTGCGCCCTACGAGCAGTACTTC	CASSRLAAPYEQYF
TRBJ2-3	.	.	TRBV7-9	TGTGCCAGCAGCTTAGCAGGGGTCGCAGATACGCAGTATTTT	CASSLAGVADTQYF
TRBJ2-1	TRBD1	few	TRBV7-9	TGTGCCAGCAGCTTAGGGGTAGGACAGGACCTATTCTACAATGAGCAGTTCTTC	CASSLGVGQDLFYNEQFF
TRBJ1-1	TRBD1	few	TRBV5-4	TGTGCCAGCAGCTTGCGACAGGGCAGCACTGAAGCTTTCTTT	CASSLRQGSTEAFF
TRBJ2-3	.	.	TRBV7-2	TGTGCCAGCACCGCCTCCAGCTTGGGTTTCACAGATACGCAGTATTTT	CASTASSLGFTDTQYF
TRBJ1-2	.	.	TRBV7-2	TGTGCCAGCAGCTTACCGCGTGGGGACTATGGCTACACCTTC	CASSLPRGDYGYTF
TRBJ2-3	.	.	TRBV19	TGTGCCAGTAGTAGCGGGGAGAAGGCAGATACGCAGTATTTT	CASSSGEKADTQYF
TRBJ2-5	.	.	TRBV7-2	TGTGCCAGCAGCTTAGCTCGAGAGACCCAGTACTTC	CASSLARETQYF
TRBJ1-1	TRBD1	few	TRBV7-2	TGTGCCAGCAGCTTATACCCCGGGACAGGGGGTACTGAAGCTTTCTTT	CASSLYPGTGGTEAFF
TRBJ2-5	TRBD1	.	TRBV18	TGTGCCAGCTCACCGTCAGGGGGCATGGAGACCCAGTACTTC	CASSPSGGMETQYF
TRBJ2-7	.	few	TRBV4-3	TGCGCCAGCAGCCAAGATTTCACGGTCTACGAGCAGTACTTC	CASSQDFTVYEQYF
TRBJ1-2	.	.	TRBV29-1	TGCAGCGTTGTGAGGGGAAACTATGGCTACACCTTC	CSVVRGNYGYTF
TRBJ2-5	.	.	TRBV5-4	TGTGCCAGCAGCTATGGTAACCAAGAGACCCAGTACTTC	CASSYGNQETQYF
TRBJ2-3	.	few	TRBV28	TGTGCCAGCAGTTTATCGGGCTTCCGGAGCACAGATACGCAGTATTTT	CASSLSGFRSTDTQYF
TRBJ2-1	TRBD2	.	TRBV28	TGTGCCAGCAGCTCACCGGGACTAGCGGGAGGGTTTGAGCAGTTCTTC	CASSSPGLAGGFEQFF
TRBJ2-3	.	few	TRBV4-3	TGCGCCAGCAGCCAAGTGGTAGAAGATCTTTCAAATACGCAGTATTTT	CASSQVVEDLSNTQYF
TRBJ1-6	.	.	TRBV4-3	TGCGCCAGCAGCCAAGATGCCAAGGGATCACCCCTCCACTTT	CASSQDAKGSPLHF
TRBJ2-5	.	.	TRBV5-1	TGCGCCAGCAGAGATCAAGAGACCCAGTACTTC	CASRDQETQYF
TRBJ2-5	TRBD2	few	TRBV5-4	TGTGCCAGCAGCTCCGGACTAGCGGGCGCAGAGACCCAGTACTTC	CASSSGLAGAETQYF
TRBJ1-2	.	.	TRBV9	TGTGCCAGCAGCGGAGGGTATGGCTACACCTTC	CASSGGYGYTF
TRBJ2-4	TRBD1	.	TRBV5-4	TGTGCCAGCAGTCCCGGGACAGGGGGCTATAGGTACTTC	CASSPGTGGYRYF